This TCR beta chain comes out of a study of blood T cell repertoires in COVID-19. Study in general: Sites across the United States, Italy and Spain contributed samples from acute and convalescent COVID-19.

Cohort assignment relied on participant-reported clinical history. Methods used by the authors: Reference gene primer amplification gave nucleated cell count estimates. Generated by immunoSEQ multiplex PCR, the TCRdb table keeps only in-frame clones and is missing some. That table is the source of V, J and clone size, and D and trimming were worked out from the DNA. The table records more than 300,000 clones, 85% to 90% of them present only once. Germline values: CDR1 SGHTA, CDR2 FQGTGA. CDR3 length: 13 amino acids. The junction had 5 bases not matched to a gene; V was cut back by 6 bases and J by 5 bases.

The chain joins TRBV7-3 to TRBJ1-2, with 8 bases lining up with TRBD1. Sequencing used PBMCs or T cells enriched from blood (not recorded which). This receptor was obtained from a woman in her late teens or twenties who had recovered from COVID-19. Here the CDR3 DNA reads TGTGCCAGCAGGCAGGGGGCGGAGTATGGCTACACCTTC. Protein: CASRQGAEYGYTF.